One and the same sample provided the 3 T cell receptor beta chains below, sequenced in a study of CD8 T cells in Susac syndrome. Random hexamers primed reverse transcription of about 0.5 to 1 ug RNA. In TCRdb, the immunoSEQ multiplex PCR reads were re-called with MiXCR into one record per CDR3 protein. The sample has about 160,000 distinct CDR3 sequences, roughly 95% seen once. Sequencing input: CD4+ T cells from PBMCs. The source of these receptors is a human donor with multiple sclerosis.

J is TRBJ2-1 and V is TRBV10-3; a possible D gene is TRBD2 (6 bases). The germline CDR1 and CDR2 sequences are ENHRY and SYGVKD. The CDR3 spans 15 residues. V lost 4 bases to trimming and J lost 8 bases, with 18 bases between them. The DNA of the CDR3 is TGTGCCATCAGTGTCGGCTCTAGAGGAGGGGATGAGCAGTTCTTC. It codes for CAISVGSRGGDEQFF.

CDR3 sequence reads: CASSPHRIMNTEAFF. CDR3 bases: TGTGCCAGCAGCCCCCACCGAATCATGAACACTGAAGCTTTCTTT. The chain recombines TRBV9 with TRBJ1-1, with no clear D. Per the germline V gene, CDR1 is SGDLS and CDR2 is YYNGEE. With 4 bases removed from V and 0 bases from J, the gap between germline ends came to 13 bases. The CDR3 consists of 15 residues.

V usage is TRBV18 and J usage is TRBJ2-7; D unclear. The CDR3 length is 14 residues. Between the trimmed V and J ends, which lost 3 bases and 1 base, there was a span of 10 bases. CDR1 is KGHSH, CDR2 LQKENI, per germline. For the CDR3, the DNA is TGTGCCAGCTCACCTATTGGGCGATCCTACGAGCAGTACTTC. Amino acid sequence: CASSPIGRSYEQYF.